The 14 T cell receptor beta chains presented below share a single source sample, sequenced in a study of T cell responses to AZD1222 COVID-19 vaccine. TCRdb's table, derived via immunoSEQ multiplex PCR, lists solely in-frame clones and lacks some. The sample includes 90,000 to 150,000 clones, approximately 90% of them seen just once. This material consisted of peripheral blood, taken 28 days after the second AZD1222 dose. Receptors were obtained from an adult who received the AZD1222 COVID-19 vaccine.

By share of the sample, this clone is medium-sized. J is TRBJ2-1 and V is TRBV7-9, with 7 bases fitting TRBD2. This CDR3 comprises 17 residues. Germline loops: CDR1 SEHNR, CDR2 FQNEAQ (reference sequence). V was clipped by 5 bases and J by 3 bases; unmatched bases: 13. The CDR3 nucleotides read TGTGCCAGCAGCGGAATTGGCGGGAGTAAGGGCTACAATGAGCAGTTCTTC. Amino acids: CASSGIGGSKGYNEQFF.

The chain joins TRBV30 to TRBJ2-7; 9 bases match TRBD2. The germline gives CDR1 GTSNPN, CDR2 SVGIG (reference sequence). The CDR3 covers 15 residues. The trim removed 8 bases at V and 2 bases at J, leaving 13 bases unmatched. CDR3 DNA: TGTGCCCGTTCCGCTAGCGGGGCGTCCCCCTACGAGCAGTACTTC. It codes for CARSASGASPYEQYF.

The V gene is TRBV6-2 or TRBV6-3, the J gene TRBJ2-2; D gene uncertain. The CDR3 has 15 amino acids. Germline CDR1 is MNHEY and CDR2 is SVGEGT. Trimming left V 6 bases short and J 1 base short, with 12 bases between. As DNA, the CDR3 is TGTGCCAGCAGCCGAGACCGCGGGAACACCGGGGAGCTGTTTTTT. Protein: CASSRDRGNTGELFF.

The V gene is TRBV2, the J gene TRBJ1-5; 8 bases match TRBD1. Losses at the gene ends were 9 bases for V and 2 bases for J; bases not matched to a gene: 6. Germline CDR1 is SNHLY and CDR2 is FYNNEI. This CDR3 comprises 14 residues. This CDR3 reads CASRQGIGNQPQHF. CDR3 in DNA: TGTGCCAGTCGACAGGGGATCGGCAATCAGCCCCAGCATTTT. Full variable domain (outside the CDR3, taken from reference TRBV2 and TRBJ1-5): EPEVTQTPSHQVTQMGQEVILRCVPISNHLYFYWYRQILGQKVEFLVSFYNNEISEKSEIFDDQFSVERPDGSNFTLKIRSTKLEDSAMYFCASRQGIGNQPQHFGDGTRLSIL.

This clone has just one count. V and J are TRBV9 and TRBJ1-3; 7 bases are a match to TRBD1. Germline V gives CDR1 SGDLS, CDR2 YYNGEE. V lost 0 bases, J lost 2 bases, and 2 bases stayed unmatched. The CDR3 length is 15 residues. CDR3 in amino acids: CASSVGGGPGNTIYF. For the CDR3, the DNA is TGTGCCAGCAGCGTAGGAGGGGGCCCTGGAAACACCATATATTTT.

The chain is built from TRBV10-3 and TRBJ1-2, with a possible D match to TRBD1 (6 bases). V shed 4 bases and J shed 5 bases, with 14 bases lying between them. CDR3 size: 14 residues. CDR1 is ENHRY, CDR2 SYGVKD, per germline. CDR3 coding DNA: TGTGCCATCAGTGGGGGGGGCAGGGAGTATGGCTACACCTTC. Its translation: CAISGGGREYGYTF.

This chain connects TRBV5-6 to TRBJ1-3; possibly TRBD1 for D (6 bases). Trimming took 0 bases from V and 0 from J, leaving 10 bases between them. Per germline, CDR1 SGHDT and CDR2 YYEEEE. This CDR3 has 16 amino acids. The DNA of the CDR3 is TGTGCCAGCAGCTTGGGGACAGCCCTCTCTGGAAACACCATATATTTT. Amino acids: CASSLGTALSGNTIYF.

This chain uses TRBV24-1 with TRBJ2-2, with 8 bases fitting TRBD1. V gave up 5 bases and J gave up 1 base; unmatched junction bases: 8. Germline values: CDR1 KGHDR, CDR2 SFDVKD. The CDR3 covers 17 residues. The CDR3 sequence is CATSGTWGTGNTGELFF. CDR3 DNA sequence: TGTGCCACCAGTGGGACTTGGGGGACAGGGAACACCGGGGAGCTGTTTTTT.

The CDR3 DNA reads as TGTGCCAGCAGACAGGGTTATAATTCACCCCTCCACTTT. Translated, it gives CASRQGYNSPLHF. J is TRBJ1-6 and V is TRBV12-3 or TRBV12-4; the D gene is possibly TRBD1 (6 bases). CDR3 size: 13 residues. Trimming took 6 bases from V and 4 from J, leaving 7 bases between them.

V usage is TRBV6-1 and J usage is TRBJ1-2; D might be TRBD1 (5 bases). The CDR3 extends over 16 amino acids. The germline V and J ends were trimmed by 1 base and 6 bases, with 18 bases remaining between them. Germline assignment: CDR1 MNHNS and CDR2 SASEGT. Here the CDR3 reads CASSEGNRKLTDGYTF. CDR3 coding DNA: TGTGCCAGCAGTGAAGGAAACAGGAAACTAACGGATGGCTACACCTTC.

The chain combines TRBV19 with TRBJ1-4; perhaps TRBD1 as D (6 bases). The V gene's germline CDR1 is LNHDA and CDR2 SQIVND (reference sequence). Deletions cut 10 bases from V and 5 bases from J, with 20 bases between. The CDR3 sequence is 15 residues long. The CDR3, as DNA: TGTGCCACCAACGATCCACAGGGCCTAAATGAAAAACTGTTTTTT. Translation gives CATNDPQGLNEKLFF.

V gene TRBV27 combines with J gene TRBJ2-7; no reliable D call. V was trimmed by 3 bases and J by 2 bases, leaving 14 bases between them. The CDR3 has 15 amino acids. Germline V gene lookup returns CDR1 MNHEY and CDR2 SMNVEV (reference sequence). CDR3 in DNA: TGTGCCAGCAGTTTTCTCCCAGCCGATGCCTACGAGCAGTACTTC. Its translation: CASSFLPADAYEQYF.

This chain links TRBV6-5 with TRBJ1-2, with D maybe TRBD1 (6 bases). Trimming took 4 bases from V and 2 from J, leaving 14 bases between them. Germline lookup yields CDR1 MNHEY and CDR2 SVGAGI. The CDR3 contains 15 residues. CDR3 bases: TGTGCCAGCAGTTCTCCGGGACACAGAAACTATGGCTACACCTTC. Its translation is CASSSPGHRNYGYTF.

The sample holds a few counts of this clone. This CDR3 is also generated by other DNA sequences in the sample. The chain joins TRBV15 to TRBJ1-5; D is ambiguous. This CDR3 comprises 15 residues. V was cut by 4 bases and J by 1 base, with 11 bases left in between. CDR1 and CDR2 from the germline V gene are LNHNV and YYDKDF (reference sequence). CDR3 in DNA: TGTGCCACCAGCATCGCTAGCGGGAGCAATCAGCCCCAGCATTTT. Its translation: CATSIASGSNQPQHF.